This TCR beta chain appears in the sequencing data of a study of beta chain features in type 1 diabetes. Study-level results: In every one of the four CD4+ subsets, TCRB CDR3s were moderately but significantly shorter in Type 1 diabetes patients.

Comments on this clone: Its antigen is still unknown.

Expressed TCRB transcripts were sequenced after all isolated RNA was converted to cDNA. Method: immunoSEQ multiplex PCR; TCRdb's copy keeps in-frame clones and lacks some. The sample yields over 600,000 clones, around 12% seen once. Germline CDR1 reads LGHNA; CDR2 reads YSLEER. The ends lost 0 bases at V and 2 bases at J; junction bases unmatched: 10. CDR3 length: 17 residues. This chain connects TRBV4-3 to TRBJ2-7; 7 bases agree with TRBD1. This clonotype was sampled from a man aged 25 to 40 with type 1 diabetes. Sequenced input: naive CD4+ T cells from blood. The CDR3 DNA follows: TGCGCCAGCAGCCAAGATCGCTCCGGGACAGTAACCTACGAGCAGTACTTC. Amino acid sequence: CASSQDRSGTVTYEQYF.